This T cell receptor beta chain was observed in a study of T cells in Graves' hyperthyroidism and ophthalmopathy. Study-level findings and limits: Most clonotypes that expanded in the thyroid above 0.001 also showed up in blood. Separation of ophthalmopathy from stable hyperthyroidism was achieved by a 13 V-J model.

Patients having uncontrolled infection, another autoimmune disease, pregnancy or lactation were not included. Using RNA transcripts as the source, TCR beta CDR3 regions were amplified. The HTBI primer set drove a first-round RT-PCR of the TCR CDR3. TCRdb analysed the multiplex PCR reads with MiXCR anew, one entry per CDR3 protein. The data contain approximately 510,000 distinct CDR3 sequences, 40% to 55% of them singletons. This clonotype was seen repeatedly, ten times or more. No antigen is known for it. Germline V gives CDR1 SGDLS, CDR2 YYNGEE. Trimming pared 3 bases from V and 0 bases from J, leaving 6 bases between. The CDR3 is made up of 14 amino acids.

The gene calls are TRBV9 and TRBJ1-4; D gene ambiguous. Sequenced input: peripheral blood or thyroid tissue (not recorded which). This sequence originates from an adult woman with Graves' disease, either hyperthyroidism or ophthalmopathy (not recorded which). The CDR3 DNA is TGTGCCAGCAGCGCTGCAGCAACTAATGAAAAACTGTTTTTT. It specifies CASSAAATNEKLFF. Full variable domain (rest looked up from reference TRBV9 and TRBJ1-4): DSGVTQTPKHLITATGQRVTLRCSPRSGDLSVYWYQQSLDQGLQFLIQYYNGEERAKGNILERFSAQQFPDLHSELNLSSLELGDSALYFCASSAAATNEKLFFGSGTQLSVL.